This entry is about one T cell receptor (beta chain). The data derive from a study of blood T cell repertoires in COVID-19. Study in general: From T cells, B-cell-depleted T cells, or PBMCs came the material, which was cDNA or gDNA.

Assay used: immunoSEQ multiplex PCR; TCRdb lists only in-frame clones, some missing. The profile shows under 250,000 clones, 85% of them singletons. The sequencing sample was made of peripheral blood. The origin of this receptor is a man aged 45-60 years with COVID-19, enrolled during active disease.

The CDR3 nucleotides are TGTGCCAGCTCACCATTCGGTAGCGGGGCCTACAATGAGCAGTTCTTC. It specifies CASSPFGSGAYNEQFF. The chain is built from TRBV18 and TRBJ2-1; 8 bases map to TRBD2. Unmatched junction bases numbered 5, after V lost 2 bases and J lost 2 bases. This CDR3 has 16 amino acids. Germline lookup yields CDR1 KGHSH and CDR2 LQKENI.